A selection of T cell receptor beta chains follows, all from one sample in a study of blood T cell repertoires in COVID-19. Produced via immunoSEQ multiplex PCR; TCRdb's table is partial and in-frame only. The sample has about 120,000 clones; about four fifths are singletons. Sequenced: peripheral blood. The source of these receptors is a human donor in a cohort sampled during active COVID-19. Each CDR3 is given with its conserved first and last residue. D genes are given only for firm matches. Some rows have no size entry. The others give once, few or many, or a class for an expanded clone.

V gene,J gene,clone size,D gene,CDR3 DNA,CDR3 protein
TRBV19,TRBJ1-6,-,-,TGTGCCAGTAGTACGTCGGGACTGCATTATAATTCACCCCTCCACTTT,CASSTSGLHYNSPLHF
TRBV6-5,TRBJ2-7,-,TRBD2,TGTGCCAGCACAAGGGTCGGGACTACCTACGAGCAGTACTTC,CASTRVGTTYEQYF
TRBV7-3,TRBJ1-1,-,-,TGTGCCAGCAGCTTTGGTAGGGGTATGAACACTGAAGCTTTCTTT,CASSFGRGMNTEAFF
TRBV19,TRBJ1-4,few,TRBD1,TGTGCCAGTAGTAAAGGGACAGGGGGCGCGGGTAATGAAAAACTGTTTTTT,CASSKGTGGAGNEKLFF
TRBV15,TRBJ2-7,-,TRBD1,TGTGCCACCAGCAGAGACCGGGACAGGAGTAGTGAGCAGTACTTC,CATSRDRDRSSEQYF
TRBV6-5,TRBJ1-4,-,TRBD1,TGTGCCAGCAGTTACTCGACAGGGGGAAACGAAAAACTGTTTTTT,CASSYSTGGNEKLFF
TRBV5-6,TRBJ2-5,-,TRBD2,TGTGCCAGCAGCTTGGCGGGGGGGTTAGGGACCCAGTACTTC,CASSLAGGLGTQYF
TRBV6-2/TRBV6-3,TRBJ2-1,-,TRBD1,TGTGCCAGCAGTCCAAACAACAGGGGCAAGGCGCAGTTCTTC,CASSPNNRGKAQFF
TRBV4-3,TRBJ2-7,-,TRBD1,TGCGCCAGCAGCCAAGATTTGCGACAGGGGGTATTCTACGAGCAGTACTTC,CASSQDLRQGVFYEQYF
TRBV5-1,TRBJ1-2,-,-,TGCGCCAGCAGCTCAGGACAGACCCCTAACTATGGCTACACCTTC,CASSSGQTPNYGYTF
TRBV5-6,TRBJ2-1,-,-,TGTGCCAGCAGCTTGGCCACAGGGATTCTCTACAATGAGCAGTTCTTC,CASSLATGILYNEQFF
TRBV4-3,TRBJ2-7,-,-,TGCGCCAGCAGCCAAGGACTAGCCTACGAGCAGTACTTC,CASSQGLAYEQYF
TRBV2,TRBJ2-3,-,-,TGTGCCAGCAGTGAAGTCCTCTCCAGAGATACGCAGTATTTT,CASSEVLSRDTQYF
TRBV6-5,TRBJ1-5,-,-,TGTGCCAGCAGTTACGAGGGGGTCAATCAGCCCCAGCATTTT,CASSYEGVNQPQHF
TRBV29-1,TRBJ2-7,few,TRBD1,TGCAGCGTCCCCGGGGACAGGATCTACGAGCAGTACTTC,CSVPGDRIYEQYF
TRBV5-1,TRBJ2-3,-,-,TGCGCCAGCAGCTTGAATCTGGCGGGAGATACGCAGTATTTT,CASSLNLAGDTQYF
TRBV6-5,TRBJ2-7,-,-,TGTGCCAGCAGTCCCACTGGGCAGGGGATTTACGAGCAGTACTTC,CASSPTGQGIYEQYF
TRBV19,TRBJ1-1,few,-,TGTGCCAGTAGTCCCGGACAGAGGGAAGCTTTCTTT,CASSPGQREAFF
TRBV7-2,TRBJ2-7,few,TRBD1,TGTGCCAGCAGCCGCGGACAGGGTCGATTGGACGAGCAGTACTTC,CASSRGQGRLDEQYF
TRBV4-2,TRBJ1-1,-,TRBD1,TGTGCCAGCAGCCAAGTCCTGACAGGGAAAAACACTGAAGCTTTCTTT,CASSQVLTGKNTEAFF
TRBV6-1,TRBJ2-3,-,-,TGTGCCAGCAGTGATACGAGGGCCTTGCTTAGTACGCAGTATTTT,CASSDTRALLSTQYF
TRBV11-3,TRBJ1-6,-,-,TGTGCCAGCAGCTTAGGTTCCCCGGGTTCACCCCTCCACTTT,CASSLGSPGSPLHF
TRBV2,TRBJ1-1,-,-,TGTGCCAGCTTTTACGTGGGAGTCTCTAATCTGAACACTGAAGCTTTCTTT,CASFYVGVSNLNTEAFF
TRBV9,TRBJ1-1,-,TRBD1,TGTGCCAGCAGCGGGTATGAAGGGGGCGGGACTGAAGCTTTCTTT,CASSGYEGGGTEAFF